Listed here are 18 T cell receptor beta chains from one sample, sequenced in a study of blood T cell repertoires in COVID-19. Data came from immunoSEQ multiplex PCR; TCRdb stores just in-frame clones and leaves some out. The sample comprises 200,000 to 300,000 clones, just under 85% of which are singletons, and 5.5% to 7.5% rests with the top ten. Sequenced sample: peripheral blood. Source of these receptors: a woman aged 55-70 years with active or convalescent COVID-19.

The CDR3, as DNA: TGTGCCAGTACCGTGACTAGCGGGAGCTTGGGTACGCAGTATTTT. Translating it yields CASTVTSGSLGTQYF. J is TRBJ2-3 and V is TRBV19; 12 bases fit TRBD2. Germline values: CDR1 LNHDA, CDR2 SQIVND (reference sequence). The CDR3 totals 15 residues. J gave up 8 bases and V 7 bases, and 10 bases lay outside the gene matches.

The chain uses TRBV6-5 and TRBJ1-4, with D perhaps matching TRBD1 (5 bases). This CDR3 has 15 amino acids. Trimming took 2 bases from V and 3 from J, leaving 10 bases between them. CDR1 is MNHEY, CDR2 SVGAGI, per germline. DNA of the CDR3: TGTGCCAGCAGTTACGGCGGGGCCTCTAATGAAAAACTGTTTTTT. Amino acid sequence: CASSYGGASNEKLFF.

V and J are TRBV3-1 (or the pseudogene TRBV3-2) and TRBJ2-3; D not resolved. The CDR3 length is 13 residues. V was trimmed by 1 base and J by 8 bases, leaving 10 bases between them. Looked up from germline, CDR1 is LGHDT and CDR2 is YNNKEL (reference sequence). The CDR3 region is CASSQGRGGTQYF. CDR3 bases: TGTGCCAGCAGCCAAGGTAGAGGTGGTACGCAGTATTTT.

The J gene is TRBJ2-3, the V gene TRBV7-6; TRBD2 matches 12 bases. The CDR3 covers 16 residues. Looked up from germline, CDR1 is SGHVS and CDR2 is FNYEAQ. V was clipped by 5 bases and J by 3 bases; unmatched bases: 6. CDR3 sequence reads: CASSPRLAGETDTQYF. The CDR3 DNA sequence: TGTGCCAGCAGCCCTCGACTAGCGGGAGAGACAGATACGCAGTATTTT.

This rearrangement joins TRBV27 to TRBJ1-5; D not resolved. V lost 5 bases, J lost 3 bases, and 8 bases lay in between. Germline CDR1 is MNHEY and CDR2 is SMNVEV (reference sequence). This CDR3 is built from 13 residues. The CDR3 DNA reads TGTGCCAGCAGTCCTGGCATCAATCAGCCCCAGCATTTT. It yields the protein CASSPGINQPQHF.

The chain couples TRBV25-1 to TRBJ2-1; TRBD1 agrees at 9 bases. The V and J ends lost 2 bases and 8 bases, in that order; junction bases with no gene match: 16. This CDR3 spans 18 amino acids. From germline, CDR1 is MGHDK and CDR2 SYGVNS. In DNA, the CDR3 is TGTGCCAGCAGTGAAATTGGCCTTACCGGGACAGGGCGTTATGAGCAGTTCTTC. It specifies CASSEIGLTGTGRYEQFF.

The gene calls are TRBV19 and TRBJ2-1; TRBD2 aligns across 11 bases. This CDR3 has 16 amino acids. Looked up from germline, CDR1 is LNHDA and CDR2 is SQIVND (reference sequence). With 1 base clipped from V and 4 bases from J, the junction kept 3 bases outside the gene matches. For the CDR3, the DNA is TGTGCCAGTAGTATAGTTGGGACTAGCGGTTACAATGAGCAGTTCTTC. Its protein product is CASSIVGTSGYNEQFF.

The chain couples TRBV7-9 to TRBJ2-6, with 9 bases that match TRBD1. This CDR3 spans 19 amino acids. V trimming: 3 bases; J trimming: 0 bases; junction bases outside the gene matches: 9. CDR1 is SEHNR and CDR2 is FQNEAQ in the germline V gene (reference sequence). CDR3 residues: CASSFYGTGPSSGANVLTF. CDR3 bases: TGTGCCAGCAGCTTCTACGGGACAGGGCCTTCCTCTGGGGCCAACGTCCTGACTTTC.

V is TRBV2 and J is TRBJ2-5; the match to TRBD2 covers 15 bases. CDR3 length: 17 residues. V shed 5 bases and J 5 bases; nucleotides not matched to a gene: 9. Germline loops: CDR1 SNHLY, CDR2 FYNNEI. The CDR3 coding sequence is TGTGCCAGCAGTCCCGGGACTAGCGGGGGGTCTTTGGAGACCCAGTACTTC. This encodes CASSPGTSGGSLETQYF.

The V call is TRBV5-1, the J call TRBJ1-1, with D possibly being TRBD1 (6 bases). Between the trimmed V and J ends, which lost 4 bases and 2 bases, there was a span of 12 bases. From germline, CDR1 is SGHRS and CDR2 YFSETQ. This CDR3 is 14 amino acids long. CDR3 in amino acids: CASSQSGTNTEAFF. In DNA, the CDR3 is TGCGCCAGCAGCCAGTCGGGGACAAACACTGAAGCTTTCTTT. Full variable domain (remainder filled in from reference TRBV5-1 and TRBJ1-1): KAGVTQTPRYLIKTRGQQVTLSCSPISGHRSVSWYQQTPGQGLQFLFEYFSETQRNKGNFPGRFSGRQFSNSRSEMNVSTLELGDSALYLCASSQSGTNTEAFFGQGTRLTVV.

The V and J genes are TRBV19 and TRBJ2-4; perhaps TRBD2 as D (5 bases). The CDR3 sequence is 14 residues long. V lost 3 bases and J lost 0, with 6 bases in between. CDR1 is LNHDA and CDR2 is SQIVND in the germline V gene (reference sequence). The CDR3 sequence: CASSIEGAKNIQYF. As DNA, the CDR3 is TGTGCCAGTAGTATCGAGGGAGCCAAAAACATTCAGTACTTC.

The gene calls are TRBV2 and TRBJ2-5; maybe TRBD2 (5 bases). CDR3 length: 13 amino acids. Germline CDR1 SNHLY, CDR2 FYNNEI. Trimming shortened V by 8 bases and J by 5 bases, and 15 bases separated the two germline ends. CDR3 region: CASSQLRVETQYF. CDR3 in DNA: TGTGCCAGCTCGCAACTGCGGGTTGAGACCCAGTACTTC.

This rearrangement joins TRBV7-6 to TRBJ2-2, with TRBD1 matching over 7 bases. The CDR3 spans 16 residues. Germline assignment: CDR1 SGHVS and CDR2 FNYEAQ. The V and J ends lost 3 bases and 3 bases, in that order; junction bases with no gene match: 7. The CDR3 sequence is CASSFLTGVDTGELFF. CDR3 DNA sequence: TGTGCCAGCAGCTTCCTAACAGGGGTTGACACCGGGGAGCTGTTTTTT.

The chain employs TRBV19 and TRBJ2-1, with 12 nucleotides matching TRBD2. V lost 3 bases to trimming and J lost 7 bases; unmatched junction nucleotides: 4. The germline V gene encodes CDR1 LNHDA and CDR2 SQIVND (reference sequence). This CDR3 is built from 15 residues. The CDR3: CASSIPTSGRNEQFF. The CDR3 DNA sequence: TGTGCCAGTAGTATCCCGACTAGCGGGAGAAATGAGCAGTTCTTC.

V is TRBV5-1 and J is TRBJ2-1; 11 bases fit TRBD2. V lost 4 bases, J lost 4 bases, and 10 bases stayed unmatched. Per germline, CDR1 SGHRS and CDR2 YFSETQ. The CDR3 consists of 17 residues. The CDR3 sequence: CASSGLLAGGIYNEQFF. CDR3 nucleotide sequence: TGCGCCAGCAGCGGCCTCCTAGCGGGAGGCATTTACAATGAGCAGTTCTTC.

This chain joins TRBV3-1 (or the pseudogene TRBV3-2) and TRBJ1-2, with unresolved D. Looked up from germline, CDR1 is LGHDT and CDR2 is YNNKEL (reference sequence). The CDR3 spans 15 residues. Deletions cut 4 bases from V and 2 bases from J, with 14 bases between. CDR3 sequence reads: CASSPYPLQNYGYTF. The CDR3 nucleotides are TGTGCCAGCAGCCCTTACCCTTTACAAAACTATGGCTACACCTTC.

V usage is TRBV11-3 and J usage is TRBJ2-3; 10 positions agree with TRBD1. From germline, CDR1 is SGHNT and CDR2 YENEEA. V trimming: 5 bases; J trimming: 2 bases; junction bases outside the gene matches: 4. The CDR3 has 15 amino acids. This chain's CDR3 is CASSPGTGVTDTQYF. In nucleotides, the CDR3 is TGTGCCAGCAGCCCAGGGACAGGGGTCACAGATACGCAGTATTTT.

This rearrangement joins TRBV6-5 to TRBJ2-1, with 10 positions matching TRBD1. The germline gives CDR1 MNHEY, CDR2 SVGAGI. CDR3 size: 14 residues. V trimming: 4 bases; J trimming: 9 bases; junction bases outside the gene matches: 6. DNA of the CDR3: TGTGCCAGCAGTTCGCGACAGGGGGCGGGTGAGCAGTTCTTC. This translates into CASSSRQGAGEQFF.